The 26 T cell receptor beta chains in this list originate from one sample, sequenced in a study of beta chain features in type 1 diabetes. Expressed TCRB transcripts were sequenced because the entire RNA isolate underwent reverse transcription. Clones were sequenced by immunoSEQ multiplex PCR, and TCRdb holds only the in-frame ones, with some missing. The sample contains about 620,000 clones, roughly 16% of which appear only once. Sample: naive CD4+ T cells from blood. The receptors originated from a man aged 18 to 35 in good health.

The V gene is TRBV6-1, the J gene TRBJ2-3; 9 bases map to TRBD1. V was pared by 5 bases and J by 4 bases, with 7 bases of the junction left unmatched. CDR3 length: 15 residues. The V gene's germline CDR1 is MNHNS and CDR2 SASEGT. The CDR3 nucleotides read TGTGCCAGCAGTCCCGGACAGGGGCGCCCAGATACGCAGTATTTT. Translating it yields CASSPGQGRPDTQYF.

The gene calls are TRBV7-9 and TRBJ2-5; TRBD1 matches 8 bases. The trim removed 5 bases at V and 4 bases at J, leaving 9 bases unmatched. The CDR3 extends over 15 amino acids. Looked up from germline, CDR1 is SEHNR and CDR2 is FQNEAQ (reference sequence). CDR3 amino acids: CASSLQGVALETQYF. The CDR3 region has the DNA TGTGCCAGCAGCCTACAGGGGGTTGCCCTAGAGACCCAGTACTTC.

The chain combines TRBV6-5 with TRBJ2-1, with 14 bases aligning to TRBD2. The CDR3 runs 15 residues. V dropped 5 bases and J dropped 9; count of bases not matched to a gene: 6. Germline CDR1 MNHEY, CDR2 SVGAGI. As DNA, the CDR3 is TGTGCCAGCAGTCTCGGACTAGCGGGAGGCTTTGAGCAGTTCTTC. The encoded protein is CASSLGLAGGFEQFF.

This clone was seen more than once but under ten times. The rearrangement uses TRBV5-1 and TRBJ1-1; D not certain. This CDR3 has 14 amino acids. CDR1 SGHRS and CDR2 YFSETQ come from the germline V gene. Trimming removed 1 base from V and 9 bases from J, with 16 bases in between. In DNA form, the CDR3 reads TGCGCCAGCAGCTTGATGTTTCGCGAGACTCAAGCTTTCTTT. It translates to CASSLMFRETQAFF.

The CDR3 bases are TGTGCCAGCAGCTTAAATAGCGGCGGTGTAGGAGGGGAGCAGTACTTC. The encoded protein is CASSLNSGGVGGEQYF. This chain uses TRBV7-2 with TRBJ2-7, with a possible D match to TRBD2 (6 bases). V lost 2 bases, J lost 7 bases, and 21 bases lay in between. In germline, CDR1 is SGHTA, CDR2 FQGNSA. The CDR3 contains 16 residues.

The chain links TRBV9 to TRBJ1-2; D gene ambiguous. Germline V lookup: CDR1 SGDLS, CDR2 YYNGEE. This CDR3 spans 15 amino acids. The V end was cut by 4 bases, the J end by 0 bases, with 13 bases between. CDR3 DNA sequence: TGTGCCAGCAGCTACGCACAGTTAGCTAACTATGGCTACACCTTC. It specifies CASSYAQLANYGYTF.

This clone has more than one count but fewer than ten. The chain links TRBV5-1 to TRBJ2-3, with D possibly being TRBD1 or TRBD2 (5 bases each). This CDR3 has 12 residues. Trimming pared 3 bases from V and 7 bases from J, leaving 9 bases between. Germline-derived CDR1 and CDR2 are SGHRS and YFSETQ. The CDR3: CASSSGRNTQYF. As DNA, the CDR3 is TGCGCCAGCAGCTCGGGACGGAATACGCAGTATTTT.

A remark on this clone: In the same sample, other DNA sequences code for this CDR3. The CDR3 region is CSVGNTYEQYF. CDR3 bases: TGCAGTGTCGGCAACACCTACGAGCAGTACTTC. The chain is built from TRBV20-1 and TRBJ2-7, with D unclear. In germline, CDR1 is DFQATT, CDR2 SNEGSKA (reference sequence). CDR3 length equals 11 residues. Deletions cut 7 bases from V and 2 bases from J, with 9 bases between.

The chain carries TRBV6-6 and TRBJ2-2, with D hard to call. The V gene's germline CDR1 is MNHNY and CDR2 SVGAGI (reference sequence). The CDR3 runs to 15 residues. V lost 1 base and J lost 0, with 6 bases in between. DNA for the CDR3: TGTGCCAGCAGTTACTATTCCGCGAACACCGGGGAGCTGTTTTTT. Its protein is CASSYYSANTGELFF.

This clone has only a few counts. This chain's CDR3 is CASSPGSGQETQYF. CDR3 in DNA: TGTGCCAGCAGCCCCGGGTCTGGGCAAGAGACCCAGTACTTC. The chain joins TRBV4-2 to TRBJ2-5; D uncertain. Trimming took 4 bases from V and 2 from J, leaving 11 bases between them. In germline, CDR1 is LGHNA, CDR2 YNFKEQ. The CDR3 loop spans 14 amino acids.

This chain connects TRBV10-3 to TRBJ2-1; D is perhaps TRBD2 (6 bases). Germline V gene lookup returns CDR1 ENHRY and CDR2 SYGVKD. Trimming cost V 4 bases and J 5 bases, with 15 bases left between them. This CDR3 is 15 amino acids long. CDR3 DNA sequence: TGTGCCATCAGTGGGCTCCGGACTACCAACAATGAGCAGTTCTTC. Its protein is CAISGLRTTNNEQFF.

This clone was seen more than once but under ten times. The rearrangement uses TRBV5-1 and TRBJ2-1; TRBD1 might be the D (5 bases). This CDR3 contains 17 residues. Trimming left V 3 bases short and J 8 bases short, with 24 bases between. CDR1 and CDR2 (germline): SGHRS, YFSETQ. The CDR3 loop reads CASSSISFRVSGDEQFF. The DNA of the CDR3 is TGCGCCAGCAGCTCCATCTCTTTCAGGGTTTCTGGCGATGAGCAGTTCTTC.

V usage is TRBV6-5 and J usage is TRBJ1-1; 9 nucleotides match TRBD1. V dropped 0 bases and J dropped 5; count of bases not matched to a gene: 4. CDR1 MNHEY and CDR2 SVGAGI come from the germline V gene. The CDR3 runs to 15 residues. The CDR3 sequence: CASSYSVGQGTEAFF. CDR3 sequence (DNA): TGTGCCAGCAGTTACTCGGTCGGACAGGGGACTGAAGCTTTCTTT.

This clone was picked up a small number of times. The chain carries TRBV7-2 and TRBJ2-1, with D tentatively TRBD1 (6 bases). The CDR3 has 15 residues. The V gene's germline CDR1 is SGHTA and CDR2 FQGNSA. Deletions cut 5 bases from V and 6 bases from J, with 17 bases between. The CDR3 protein is CASSTLGTTGNEQFF. CDR3 coding DNA: TGTGCCAGCAGCACCCTCGGGACAACCGGCAATGAGCAGTTCTTC.

The chain couples TRBV5-1 to TRBJ1-2; 8 positions match TRBD1. V was clipped by 3 bases and J by 8 bases; unmatched bases: 6. CDR3 size: 13 residues. Per germline, CDR1 SGHRS and CDR2 YFSETQ. CDR3 sequence (DNA): TGCGCCAGCAGCTCAGGGACAGGCGGCGGCTACACCTTC. As protein: CASSSGTGGGYTF.

This clone was picked up many times. The DNA of the CDR3 is TGTGCCAGCAGCTTAGGTGTCAGCAAAAACATTCAGTACTTC. Its protein is CASSLGVSKNIQYF. The gene calls are TRBV7-9 and TRBJ2-4; D call uncertain. The CDR3 has 14 residues. V was clipped by 1 base and J by 3 bases, with 7 bases between them. Germline CDR1 and CDR2: SEHNR and FQNEAQ (reference sequence).

The rearrangement joins TRBV18 to TRBJ1-2; D remains unclear. Germline CDR1 is KGHSH and CDR2 is LQKENI. There are 16 residues in the CDR3. Trimming stripped 4 bases from V and 0 bases from J, with 15 bases between. CDR3 nucleotide sequence: TGTGCCAGCTCACGAACCCAGGTAGAAGCTAACTATGGCTACACCTTC. It yields the protein CASSRTQVEANYGYTF.

A few counts support this clone. The gene calls are TRBV14 and TRBJ1-2; TRBD1 is a possible D gene (6 bases). Germline V lookup: CDR1 SGHDN, CDR2 FVKESK. Trimming cost V 3 bases and J 7 bases, with 12 bases left between them. This CDR3 contains 13 residues. The CDR3 is CASSHQSGVGYTF. CDR3 coding DNA: TGTGCCAGCAGCCATCAATCAGGGGTTGGCTACACCTTC.

A word on this clone: This CDR3 is also generated by other DNA sequences in the sample. The chain recombines TRBV5-1 with TRBJ2-3; no firm D call. The germline V gene has CDR1 SGHRS and CDR2 YFSETQ. CDR3 length: 15 residues. Trimming shortened V by 0 bases and J by 1 base, and 9 bases separated the two germline ends. Here the CDR3 DNA reads TGCGCCAGCAGCTTGGATGGAAGGGGCACAGATACGCAGTATTTT. This sequence encodes CASSLDGRGTDTQYF.

This clone has only a few counts. V gene TRBV19 combines with J gene TRBJ2-4; 9 bases map to TRBD1. There are 14 residues in the CDR3. CDR1 and CDR2 from the germline V gene are LNHDA and SQIVND (reference sequence). Trimming cost V 7 bases and J 4 bases; bases outside gene matches: 5. As DNA, the CDR3 is TGTGCCAGTACCTCGGACAGGGGAAAAAACATTCAGTACTTC. This encodes CASTSDRGKNIQYF. The complete variable domain, with remaining parts taken from reference TRBV19 and TRBJ2-4, reads DGGITQSPKYLFRKEGQNVTLSCEQNLNHDAMYWYRQDPGQGLRLIYYSQIVNDFQKGDIAEGYSVSREKKESFPLTVTSAQKNPTAFYLCASTSDRGKNIQYFGAGTRLSVL.

For this clone: The same CDR3 is also encoded by other DNA sequences in this sample. The chain recombines TRBV9 with TRBJ2-7; 8 bases line up with TRBD2. Germline CDR1 reads SGDLS; CDR2 reads YYNGEE. Unmatched junction bases numbered 6, after V lost 3 bases and J lost 4 bases. This CDR3 spans 14 amino acids. CDR3 amino acids: CASSGPAGGYEQYF. The CDR3 DNA reads TGTGCCAGCAGCGGCCCGGCGGGGGGATACGAGCAGTACTTC.

This clone was recorded a few times. This chain connects TRBV28 to TRBJ1-2; D gene uncertain. Germline CDR1 reads MDHEN; CDR2 reads SYDVKM. V dropped 3 bases and J dropped 1 base, with 9 bases sitting between them. The CDR3 is made up of 14 amino acids. The CDR3: CASSFRVYNYGYTF. The DNA of the CDR3 is TGTGCCAGCAGTTTTAGGGTTTATAACTATGGCTACACCTTC.

The table lists this clone with a few counts. The rearrangement uses TRBV4-1 and TRBJ2-2, with TRBD2 matching over 8 bases. Germline V gene sequence: CDR1 MGHRA, CDR2 YSYEKL. The CDR3 spans 17 residues. With 3 bases clipped from V and 2 bases from J, the junction kept 8 bases outside the gene matches. The CDR3 DNA follows: TGCGCCAGCAGCCAGCCCCAACTAGCGGCAAACACCGGGGAGCTGTTTTTT. It encodes CASSQPQLAANTGELFF.

The gene calls are TRBV6-4 and TRBJ2-7; D is ambiguous. V shed 5 bases and J shed 4 bases, with 12 bases lying between them. Looked up from germline, CDR1 is MRHNA and CDR2 is SNTAGT. This CDR3 contains 13 residues. CDR3 in DNA: TGTGCCAGCAGTATAGCTTTGGGATACGAGCAGTACTTC. It yields the protein CASSIALGYEQYF.

The gene calls are TRBV4-3 and TRBJ2-2; 9 bases align to TRBD1. The CDR3 length is 16 residues. Germline CDR1 reads LGHNA; CDR2 reads YSLEER. With V trimmed by 5 bases and J by 1 base, 5 bases remained unmatched. The CDR3 loop is CASSGQDRGNTGELFF. In nucleotides, the CDR3 is TGCGCCAGCAGCGGCCAGGACAGGGGGAACACCGGGGAGCTGTTTTTT.

V gene TRBV4-3 combines with J gene TRBJ1-1; no clear D gene. The CDR3 is 13 residues long. Trimming shortened V by 1 base and J by 7 bases, and 10 bases separated the two germline ends. The germline V gene has CDR1 LGHNA and CDR2 YSLEER. Here the CDR3 DNA reads TGCGCCAGCAGCCAAGTAGGGCCGTATGAAGCTTTCTTT. It codes for CASSQVGPYEAFF.